This T cell receptor (beta chain) was captured in a study of cytomegalovirus exposure and HLA in healthy donors (dated by TCRdb to 2015 to 2018). Some background on the complete study: An earlier analysis of roughly 500 of the donors reported more than 250 Gb of sequence data and approximately 110 million unique TCR beta sequences from about 179 million T cells. Besides the first cohort of 500 to 700 subjects, a separate validation cohort made up of over a hundred different subjects was used. Typing coverage varied by locus: roughly 620-630 donors for A, B, C, DRB1 and DQB1; roughly 520 for DQA1; about 590 for DPA1; approximately 450 for DPB1. HLA typing included class I and class II loci at four-digit resolution. Among around 400 genotyped donors of the cohort, an average of approximately 240,000 unique TCR beta nucleotide sequences was sequenced per donor, of which about 18% were non-productive. In the later analysis, no new phenotypic data were used to find candidate immune exposures; instead, reliance was placed on TCR beta sequences and their occurrence across donors. Using immunosequencing, the study profiled T cell repertoires from 550 to 750 subjects and related those repertoires to cytomegalovirus serostatus. To predict cytomegalovirus infection status, the study brought together high-throughput TCR immunosequencing, statistical association of individual TCRs with disease status, and machine learning. A later genetic analysis took genome-wide SNP genotypes for about three fifths of the 666 donors and used that subset as a discovery cohort. To decide whether each TCR beta V gene segment behaved as functional or pseudogenic, an earlier analysis of fewer than 750 of the donors relied on high-throughput TCR beta sequencing. Every discovery cohort repertoire had been produced on one sequencing platform. Donor age, sex, ethnicity and CMV serostatus were compiled together with the repertoire data. The aim of the study was to test whether cataloging public T cell receptors could identify signatures of past pathogen exposure. Roughly 300 gigabases of sequencing data and about 92 million unique TCR sequences made up an early release that covered 500 to 650 HLA-typed donors. Because of strong linkage in the cohort, four to six DR-DQ haplotypes were treated as single units for association and clustering. A later analysis re-examined previously published TCR beta repertoires from around 670 donors and added high-resolution HLA genotyping to investigate patterns of TCR occurrence. The genetic ancestry cluster associated with self-reported Caucasian donors included about 84% of the approximately 430 genotyped donors.

In total, over 600 healthy bone marrow donors made up the cohort. Cohort members were all nominally healthy when sampled, although unrecorded immune exposures were likely present. The donor tested CMV seronegative, placing the donor among the 350 or so seronegative members of the cohort. Every donor gave a peripheral blood sample, and the peripheral blood mononuclear cells from that sample were used for TCR beta sequencing. Genomic DNA extraction from the blood cell samples was performed with the Qiagen DNeasy Blood Extraction Kit. Libraries came from the immunoSEQ multiplex PCR assay. The multiplex PCR relied on a mix of 60 forward primers for TCR Vbeta segments and 13 reverse primers for TCR Jbeta segments. A multiplex PCR assay on genomic DNA amplified the CDR3 region of rearranged TCR beta genes. The Illumina HiSeq System was used to sequence the amplified TCR beta libraries as 87-base-pair reads. The paper's processing steps were these. A later analysis counted tens of millions of unique TCR beta chains across the 550 to 800 repertoires, and about 10 million of these chains were shared by at least two donors. Raw reads were error-corrected and collapsed into unique sequences with a nearest-neighbor algorithm that merged closely related sequences to remove PCR and sequencing errors. CDR3 sequences were aligned to IMGT reference sequences to assign V, D and J gene segments. For a sequence to be retained, a match of at least six nucleotides to both a V gene segment and a J gene segment was required. A rearrangement was called productive if the CDR3 had no stop codons and remained in frame with V and J, and every other rearrangement was called non-productive. CDR3 was defined according to IMGT convention as the region running from the second conserved V-encoded cysteine to the conserved J-encoded phenylalanine. In an earlier analysis of 500 to 650 of the donors, sequences lacking an unambiguous match to a single V gene segment were excluded. In an earlier analysis of 587 of the donors, V segments were called functional above 56.7% productive rearrangements and were called segregating when the between-donor standard deviation exceeded 5%. A statistical classification framework was developed to diagnose cytomegalovirus status using the catalog of TCR beta chain sequences. A later analysis assigned V and J genes by comparing TCR nucleotide sequences with IMGT/GENE-DB human TR gene sequences. Using the TCRdist pipeline, a later analysis assigned CDR3 sequences along with most-parsimonious VDJ recombination scenarios. In a later analysis, each TCR beta chain was defined by its CDR3 amino acid sequence together with its V-gene family, and reads without a unique V-gene family were excluded. A later analysis removed 550 to 650 highly shared, low-generation-probability nucleotide sequences to deal with suspected cross-contamination and a sequencing artifact. In a later analysis, a clonal expansion index was calculated for each public chain from normalized within-repertoire ranks of inferred template counts. A later analysis computed generation probabilities with a VDJ recombination model fitted to out-of-frame rearrangements, and checked the results against IGoR. A later analysis scored TCR-TCR, TCR-HLA and TCR-CMV co-occurrence with hypergeometric tests, applying a repertoire-size bias correction to TCR pairs. To estimate false discovery rates, a later analysis permuted the HLA or CMV assignments 20 times. A later analysis grouped co-occurring TCRs with DBSCAN, adding TCRdist sequence similarity when clustering within HLA-allele-positive subsets. Co-occurrence clustering excluded repertoires with fewer than 30,000 or more than 120,000 public chains, plus five with anomalous nucleotide sharing. TCRdb limited this immuneACCESS table to in-frame rearrangements with V and J called. A share of clones is missing; checked studies link under half to unresolved V genes, and the rest is unexplained. Clone size and the V and J calls come from that table; the DNA yielded D and trimming. Recorded for this sample are about 150,000 clones; about 72% of them occurred a single time. The ten largest clones capture more than 4% of the sample.

About this clone: Its specific antigen is unknown. The sample holds no much larger clone one base away, and base qualities are not on file. Other DNA sequences within the sample encode an identical CDR3.

The germline V and J ends show losses of 3 bases and 2 bases respectively, and no gene match explains 0 bases of the junction. The germline V gene (reference sequence) provides CDR1 LNHDA and CDR2 SQIVND. CDR3 length: 14 amino acids, cysteine to phenylalanine. Left in the record is the CDR3 DNA by itself, 42 bases read in frame from the first base. Study-wide findings and limitations: A cluster of highly shared sequence variants was judged likely to represent a technical artifact of the sequencing pipeline. The authors suggested that the approach could potentially be extended to other disease states and immunological phenotypes. Broadly in line with IMGT annotations, most TCR beta V segments showed up in productive rearrangements about 87% or about 30% of the time in an earlier analysis of 587 of the donors. Most TCR sequences were seen in very few donors, while some public TCRs were found in many individuals. An association between a missense DCLRE1C variant and V-gene and J-gene trimming of TCR beta chains was found in a later genetic analysis and replicated in an independent cohort. Some IMGT-functional V segments, including TRBV6-2 and TRBV6-3, could not be told apart with the 87-base-pair reads, so those segments were excluded. Compared with the roughly 700-donor mean, donors in an Asian-associated ancestry cluster had fewer N-insertions in productive TCRs, according to a later genetic analysis. When HLA alleles, especially DR and DQ, strongly co-occurred, attributing TCR associations to individual alleles was difficult. CMV serostatus was the only immune exposure information available for the cohort. A further reported finding was that TCR beta sequences accurately predicted the HLA-A and HLA-B alleles for most subjects in the first cohort. Most CMV-associated TCR beta chains appeared to be HLA-restricted in a later analysis, and the HLA associations seemed to be driven largely by CMV exposure. Because HLA typing was unavailable for some donors at each locus, only the typed subset was used in association tests. The cohort was sequenced for TCR beta chains only, and without alpha or paired-chain data the features that could be detected were limited. In a later analysis, TCR association rates were found to vary across HLA loci, with the most associated TCRs seen for DRB1 alleles and the fewest for HLA-C alleles. In both the original and validation cohorts, the classifier was reported to diagnose cytomegalovirus status with high specificity and sensitivity. Several of the top co-occurrence clusters appeared to be linked to parvovirus B19, influenza, CMV and Epstein-Barr virus, according to a later analysis. A few of the identified cytomegalovirus-associated TCR beta chains were confirmed in vitro to be specific for cytomegalovirus antigens. Because counts were too low, seventeen rarely observed V segments, including chromosome 9 orphons, were excluded from the earlier analysis of some 540 of the donors. Sequencing depth was assumed to be roughly uniform across donors in the presence/absence analyses, though that assumption may not hold. A later analysis found that HLA-associated TCR beta chains were more clonally expanded and had lower generation probabilities than equally common non-associated chains. In the study, 164 TCR beta chains were listed as associated with cytomegalovirus. In a later analysis, some 17,000 TCR beta sequences were associated with specific HLA alleles at a false discovery rate of 0.05. Linkage disequilibrium might explain the correlated functional status among segregating V segments, but an unknown experimental factor could not be excluded.

This clonotype was obtained from a man in his 60s in good health and CMV-seronegative. Sequencing was performed on PBMCs. The rearrangement combines TRBV19 with TRBJ2-1, and 8 junctional nucleotides match TRBD2. The DNA reads as follows: TGTGCCAGTAGTATGGGACTAGCCTACAATGAGCAGTTCTTC. This gives the protein CASSMGLAYNEQFF.